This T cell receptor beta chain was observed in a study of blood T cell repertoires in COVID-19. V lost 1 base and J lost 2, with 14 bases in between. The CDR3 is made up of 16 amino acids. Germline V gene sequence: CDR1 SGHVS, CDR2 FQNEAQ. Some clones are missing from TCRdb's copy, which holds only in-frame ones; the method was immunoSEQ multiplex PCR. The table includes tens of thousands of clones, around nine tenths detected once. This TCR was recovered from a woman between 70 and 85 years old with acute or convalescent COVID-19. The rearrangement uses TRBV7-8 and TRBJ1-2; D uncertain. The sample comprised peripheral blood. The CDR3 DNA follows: TGTGCCAGCAGCTTAGTGGCCTCGGCAGGAAACTATGGCTACACCTTC. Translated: CASSLVASAGNYGYTF.